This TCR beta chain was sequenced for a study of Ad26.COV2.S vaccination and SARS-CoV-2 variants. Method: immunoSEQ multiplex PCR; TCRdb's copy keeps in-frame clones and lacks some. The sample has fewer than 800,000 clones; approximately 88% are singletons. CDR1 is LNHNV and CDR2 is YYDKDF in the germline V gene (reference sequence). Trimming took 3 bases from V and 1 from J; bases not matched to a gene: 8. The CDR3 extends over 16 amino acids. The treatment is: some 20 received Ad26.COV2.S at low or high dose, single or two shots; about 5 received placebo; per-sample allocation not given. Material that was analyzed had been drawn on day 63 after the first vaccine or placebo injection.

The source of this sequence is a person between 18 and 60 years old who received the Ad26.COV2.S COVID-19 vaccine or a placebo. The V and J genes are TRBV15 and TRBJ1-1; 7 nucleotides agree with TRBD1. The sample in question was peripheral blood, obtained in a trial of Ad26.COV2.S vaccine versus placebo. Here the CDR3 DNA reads TGTGCCACCAGCAGGACTAGGACAGGTTGGAACACTGAAGCTTTCTTT. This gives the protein CATSRTRTGWNTEAFF.